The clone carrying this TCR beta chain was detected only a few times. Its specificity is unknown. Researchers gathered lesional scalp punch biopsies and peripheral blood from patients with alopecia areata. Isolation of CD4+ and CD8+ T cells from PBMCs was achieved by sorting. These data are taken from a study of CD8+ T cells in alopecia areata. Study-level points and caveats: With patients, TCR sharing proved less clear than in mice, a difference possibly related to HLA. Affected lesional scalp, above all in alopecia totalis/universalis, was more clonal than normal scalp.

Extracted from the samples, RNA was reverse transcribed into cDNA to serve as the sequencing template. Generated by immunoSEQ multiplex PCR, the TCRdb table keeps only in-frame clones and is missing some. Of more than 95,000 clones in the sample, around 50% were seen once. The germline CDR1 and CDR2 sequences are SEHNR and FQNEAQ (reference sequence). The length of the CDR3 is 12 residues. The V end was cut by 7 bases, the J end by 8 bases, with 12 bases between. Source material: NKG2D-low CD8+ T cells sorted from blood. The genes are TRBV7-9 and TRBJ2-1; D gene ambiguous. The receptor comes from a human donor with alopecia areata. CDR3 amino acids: CASNEVLDEQFF. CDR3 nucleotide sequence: TGTGCCAGCAATGAAGTGTTGGATGAGCAGTTCTTC.